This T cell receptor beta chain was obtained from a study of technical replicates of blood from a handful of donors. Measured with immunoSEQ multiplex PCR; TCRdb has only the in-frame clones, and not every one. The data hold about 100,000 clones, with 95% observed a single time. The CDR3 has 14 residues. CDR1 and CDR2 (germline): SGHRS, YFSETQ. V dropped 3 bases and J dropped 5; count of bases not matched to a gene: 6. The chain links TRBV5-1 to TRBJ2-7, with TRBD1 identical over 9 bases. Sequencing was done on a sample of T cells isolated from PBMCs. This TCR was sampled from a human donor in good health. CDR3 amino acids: CASSYGQGTNEQYF. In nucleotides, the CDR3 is TGCGCCAGCAGCTATGGACAGGGGACGAACGAGCAGTACTTC.